A selection of T cell receptor beta chains follows, all from one sample in a study of blood T cell dynamics during melanoma immunotherapy. TCRdb keeps only in-frame clones here, not all; method: immunoSEQ multiplex PCR. The sample has 450 to 650 clones; roughly 87% are singletons. The material sequenced was blood, taken from a patient treated with checkpoint blockade. These receptors were obtained from a human donor with melanoma. Some clones in this sample may be carry-over from other donors' samples. The CDR3 runs from the conserved cysteine through the conserved F or W. A D gene is named only where the DNA matches it firmly. Clone sizes are given selectively: once, few, many, or a class where the clone is expanded.

v_call	clone_size	d_call	j_call	cdr3_aa	cdr3_nt
TRBV11-1	.	.	TRBJ2-7	CASRSDLQGSYEQYF	TGTGCCAGCAGATCGGACTTGCAGGGCTCCTACGAGCAGTACTTC
TRBV5-1	.	TRBD2	TRBJ2-7	CASSPYDGTSSEQYF	TGCGCCAGCAGCCCCTACGATGGGACTAGCTCCGAGCAGTACTTC
TRBV29-1	.	.	TRBJ2-7	CSTRDGDYEQYF	TGCAGCACCCGGGACGGAGACTACGAGCAGTACTTC
TRBV28	.	TRBD1	TRBJ1-2	CASSGTRGLWDYGYTF	TGTGCCAGCTCCGGGACAAGGGGGCTCTGGGACTATGGCTACACCTTC
TRBV7-2	.	.	TRBJ2-7	CASSQAGQGNEEQYF	TGCGCCAGCAGCCAGGCGGGGCAGGGAAATGAAGAGCAGTACTTC
TRBV5-1	.	.	TRBJ2-1	CASSLERSSYNEQFF	TGCGCCAGCAGCTTGGAGAGGAGCTCCTACAATGAGCAGTTCTTC
TRBV10-3	.	.	TRBJ2-1	CAISENNNEQFF	TGTGCCATCAGTGAGAATAACAATGAGCAGTTCTTC
TRBV5-5	once	TRBD1	TRBJ2-1	CASSQRTGGNNEQFF	TGTGCCAGCAGCCAAAGGACAGGGGGCAACAATGAGCAGTTCTTC
TRBV15	.	.	TRBJ1-1	CATAEGLNTEAFF	TGTGCCACCGCCGAAGGGTTGAACACTGAAGCTTTCTTT
TRBV5-1	.	.	TRBJ1-6	CASSFGGDQGSPLHF	TGCGCCAGCAGCTTTGGGGGGGACCAAGGTTCACCCCTCCACTTT
TRBV4-3	.	.	TRBJ1-4	CASSQWGWEDTTNEKLFF	TGCGCCAGCAGCCAATGGGGATGGGAGGACACAACTAATGAAAAACTGTTTTTT
TRBV9	.	TRBD1	TRBJ2-7	CASGQGTGGSEQYF	TGTGCCAGCGGTCAGGGGACAGGGGGTAGCGAGCAGTACTTC
TRBV7-9	.	.	TRBJ2-5	CASSDGGGQETQYF	TGTGCCAGCAGCGACGGCGGAGGTCAAGAGACCCAGTACTTC
TRBV11-2	once	.	TRBJ2-5	CASSLNQGGQETQYF	TGTGCCAGCAGCTTAAACCAGGGGGGGCAAGAGACCCAGTACTTC
TRBV7-2	.	.	TRBJ1-5	CASSRDGTFNQPQHF	TGTGCCAGCAGCCGGGATGGGACGTTTAATCAGCCCCAGCATTTT
TRBV5-1	.	.	TRBJ1-1	CASSLLPSGDNTEAFF	TGCGCCAGCAGCTTACTCCCCAGCGGGGACAACACTGAAGCTTTCTTT
TRBV6-8	.	.	TRBJ2-7	CASSLGQGDYEQYF	TGTGCCAGCAGTTTAGGGCAGGGTGACTACGAGCAGTACTTC
TRBV7-8	.	.	TRBJ2-2	CASSLDSYGITGELFF	TGTGCCAGCAGCTTAGATAGCTACGGCATCACCGGGGAGCTGTTTTTT
TRBV7-2	.	.	TRBJ2-1	CASSLGSGAGYNEQFF	TGTGCCAGCAGCTTAGGTTCAGGGGCTGGGTACAATGAGCAGTTCTTC
TRBV5-1	.	.	TRBJ2-7	CASSLSHREPYEQYF	TGCGCCAGCAGCTTGTCCCACAGGGAACCCTACGAGCAGTACTTC
TRBV10-3	once	.	TRBJ1-5	CATSYSNQPQHF	TGTGCCACCAGTTATAGCAATCAGCCCCAGCATTTT
TRBV6-4	.	.	TRBJ2-7	CASRGIWVSYEQYF	TGTGCCAGCAGGGGCATTTGGGTTTCCTACGAGCAGTACTTC
TRBV7-3	.	TRBD1	TRBJ1-6	CASSWDRALNSPLHF	TGTGCCAGCAGCTGGGACAGGGCTTTGAATTCACCCCTCCACTTT
TRBV13	.	.	TRBJ2-3	CASSSRVAATDTQYF	TGTGCCAGCAGCTCTCGGGTAGCGGCCACAGATACGCAGTATTTT
TRBV29-1	.	TRBD1	TRBJ2-1	CSVQGSYNEQFF	TGCAGCGTACAGGGGTCCTACAATGAGCAGTTCTTC
TRBV10-3	.	.	TRBJ1-1	CAISDRGAVNTEAFF	TGTGCCATCAGTGATCGGGGGGCTGTTAACACTGAAGCTTTCTTT
TRBV9	.	.	TRBJ1-5	CASSVAGNQPQHF	TGTGCCAGCAGCGTGGCAGGGAACCAGCCCCAGCATTTT
TRBV9	hyperexpanded	TRBD1	TRBJ1-2	CASSTSGGRFGYTF	TGTGCCAGCAGCACTTCAGGGGGCCGGTTTGGCTACACCTTC
TRBV7-3	.	.	TRBJ2-7	CASSLTNYEQYF	TGTGCCAGCAGCTTAACGAACTACGAGCAGTACTTC
TRBV5-4	.	.	TRBJ1-1	CASSLGAGPGTEAFF	TGTGCCAGCAGCTTGGGGGCAGGCCCTGGAACTGAAGCTTTCTTT